This T cell receptor beta chain stems from a study of cytomegalovirus exposure and HLA in healthy donors. General study findings and limits: Cytomegalovirus-associated TCR beta chains were listed, numbering around 150.

Amplification used 60 Vbeta primers and 13 Jbeta primers. Here immunoSEQ multiplex PCR was the method, and the copy in TCRdb shows in-frame clones only, minus some. The table lists about 100,000 clones, around 72% of them singletons. The CDR3 is 14 amino acids. Germline V gene lookup returns CDR1 SGHAT and CDR2 FQNNGV. Trimming took 5 bases from V and 13 from J; bases not matched to a gene: 12. As for this clone: The target antigen is unknown.

This TCR was sampled from a woman aged 40 to 50 in good health and CMV-seropositive. This sequence joins TRBV11-2 and TRBJ2-1, with TRBD2 matching 9 bases. Sequencing was carried out using PBMCs. The CDR3 region is CASSPGMARGGQFF. As DNA, the CDR3 is TGTGCCAGCAGCCCCGGCATGGCGCGGGGGGGTCAGTTCTTC.